This T cell receptor (beta chain) originates from a study of CD8 T cells in ankylosing spondylitis. This clonotype was picked up many times. Its target is unknown. TCRdb reanalysed the 5' RACE reads using MiXCR and keeps one entry per CDR3 protein. The sample carries around 130,000 distinct CDR3 sequences, 7% to 10% recorded once. Study findings and constraints: Previously reported in reactive arthritis synovial fluid and blood were some of the motif variants. A motif in TCR beta, a set of about eight highly homologous variants, appeared characteristic of ankylosing spondylitis blood.

CDR1 is DFQATT, CDR2 SNEGSKA, per germline (reference sequence). The CDR3 length is 12 residues. Trimming took 3 bases from V and 4 from J, leaving 9 bases between them. The chain joins TRBV20-1 to TRBJ1-2; perhaps TRBD1 as D (6 bases). The sequenced material came from blood, either unsorted or a sorted T cell fraction (not recorded which). The source of this sequence is a male donor with ankylosing spondylitis or in good health (not recorded which). The CDR3 sequence is CSASTDSYGYTF. In DNA form, the CDR3 reads TGCAGTGCTAGTACGGACAGCTATGGCTACACCTTC.